This T cell receptor (beta chain) was recovered during a study of blood T cells in healthy people across ages. Through a sample-barcoded 5' primer and a J-beta primer mix, a second PCR was run for roughly 6 to 11 cycles. Tags on each cDNA molecule came from a template-switch adaptor with 12 random nucleotides. TCRdb analysed the 5' RACE reads with MiXCR anew, one entry per CDR3 protein. The sample holds hundreds of thousands of distinct CDR3 sequences, around 49% seen once. Worth noting for this clonotype: Its specificity is not known.

There are 16 residues in the CDR3. Germline CDR1 reads MNHEY; CDR2 reads SVGEGT. Losses at the gene ends were 6 bases for V and 7 bases for J; bases not matched to a gene: 10. The study recruited healthy Caucasian donors from Russia who were aged about 6 to 95. Study-level points and caveats: Per million T cells, the diversity of TCR beta decreased roughly linearly as age advanced. The study found TCR beta diversity correlated strongly with naive T cell percentage.

The V and J genes are TRBV6-2 or TRBV6-3 and TRBJ2-3; the match to TRBD2 covers 13 bases. This TCR came from a woman aged 55-70 years in good health. Sample: blood. CDR3 nucleotide sequence: TGTGCCAGCAGCGATCCGGGGACTAGCGGGAAGAATACGCAGTATTTT. Its translation: CASSDPGTSGKNTQYF.